The clone carrying this T cell receptor beta chain showed up just a few times. Its cognate antigen is unknown. The data are from a study of human T cells and chemical hapten exposure. General study findings and limits: TCRs at a frequency above 1 in 1000 stayed unchanged with DPC sensitization.

TCRdb itself ran the RACE reads through MiXCR, one entry per CDR3 protein. The data contain around 360,000 distinct CDR3 sequences, about 6.3% of them singletons. Time point denoted: patch test 2, 6 weeks after DPC sensitization. Treatment reported: therapeutic diphenylcyclopropenone sensitization with weekly scalp DPC. Venepuncture was done earlier than the placement of each patch test. V was cut by 5 bases and J by 7 bases, with 8 bases left in between. This CDR3 spans 11 amino acids. Germline CDR1 SGHNT, CDR2 YENEEA. Sample: whole blood, taken in connection with sensitization to the hapten diphenylcyclopropenone (DPC). The V call is TRBV11-3, the J call TRBJ1-1; D is uncertain. The receptor was derived from a young woman with alopecia areata. Some clones in this sample may be carry-over from other donors' samples. The CDR3 is CASSRDGEAFF. CDR3 nucleotides: TGTGCCAGCAGCCGCGACGGTGAAGCTTTCTTT.